This is a list of T cell receptor beta chains from one sample in a study of blood T cell repertoires in COVID-19. Method: immunoSEQ multiplex PCR; TCRdb's copy keeps in-frame clones and lacks some. The sample includes approximately 98,000 clones, roughly 80% seen only once; the top ten take about 10%. Material: peripheral blood. The source of these receptors is a woman aged 80 or over with acute or convalescent COVID-19. CDR3s include the opening cysteine and the closing phenylalanine or tryptophan. The order of the fields is J gene, D gene, V gene, clone size, CDR3 DNA, CDR3 protein. The D gene is left open where the match is weak. Size is omitted from some rows. Given values are once, few, many or a class for expanded clones.

TRBJ1-1 | - | TRBV5-1 | - | TGCGCCAGCAGCTTGCAGATGAACACTGAAGCTTTCTTT | CASSLQMNTEAFF
TRBJ1-3 | - | TRBV5-4 | - | TGTGCCAGCAGCTTGGGAGGGGGAAGCACCATATATTTT | CASSLGGGSTIYF
TRBJ1-6 | TRBD1 | TRBV10-3 | - | TGTGCCATCAGTAAGGACAGGGACTACAGTAATTCACCCCTCCACTTT | CAISKDRDYSNSPLHF
TRBJ2-2 | - | TRBV6-1 | - | TGTGCCAGCAGTGAACAGGTTACCACCGGGGAGCTGTTTTTT | CASSEQVTTGELFF
TRBJ1-1 | - | TRBV28 | - | TGTGCCAGCAGTTTAATAAGGGGTGTTGGGACTGAAGCTTTCTTT | CASSLIRGVGTEAFF
TRBJ1-1 | - | TRBV7-9 | - | TGTGCCAGCAGCGCCCCCGGGCCCCGAACTAGCACTGAAGCTTTCTTT | CASSAPGPRTSTEAFF
TRBJ1-1 | - | TRBV2 | - | TGTGCCAGCAAAAGGGAGAATGAGGGCACTGAAGCTTTCTTT | CASKRENEGTEAFF
TRBJ1-1 | TRBD1 | TRBV6-5 | - | TGTGCCACACAGGGGTGGATTGAATCGGGGGCTTTCTTT | CATQGWIESGAFF
TRBJ1-1 | TRBD1 | TRBV19 | - | TGTGCCAGTAGTCGACAGGGTGGCGATGAAGCTTTCTTT | CASSRQGGDEAFF
TRBJ1-2 | - | TRBV12-3/TRBV12-4 | - | TGTGCCAGCAGTTCGCGCTATGGCTACACCTTC | CASSSRYGYTF
TRBJ1-2 | TRBD1 | TRBV29-1 | - | TGCAGCGTTGAGGCAGGGGGCGCCGGGTATGGCTACACCTTC | CSVEAGGAGYGYTF
TRBJ2-1 | TRBD1 | TRBV6-5 | - | TGTGCCAGCAGTTACTCGCCGGGACAGGGGTTTAATGAGCAGTTCTTC | CASSYSPGQGFNEQFF
TRBJ2-3 | - | TRBV14 | few | TGTGCCAGCAGCCACAGGGACACAGATACGCAGTATTTT | CASSHRDTDTQYF
TRBJ2-1 | TRBD1 | TRBV10-3 | - | TGTGCCAGCGGACGAACAGGGGAGACCTACAATGAGCAGTTCTTC | CASGRTGETYNEQFF
TRBJ1-1 | - | TRBV7-8 | - | TGTGCCAGCAGCCCCGACAGTCCAGACACTGAAGCTTTCTTT | CASSPDSPDTEAFF
TRBJ2-3 | - | TRBV7-8 | few | TGTGCCAGCAGTTTATGGGGGCCCACAGATACGCAGTATTTT | CASSLWGPTDTQYF
TRBJ2-2 | - | TRBV27 | once | TGTGCCAGCAGTTTAGGTACTGGGGAGCTGTTTTTT | CASSLGTGELFF
TRBJ1-2 | - | TRBV7-2 | - | TGTGCCAGCAGCTTAGTCCTGGACAGCCGCTATGGCTACACCTTC | CASSLVLDSRYGYTF
TRBJ1-1 | TRBD1 | TRBV4-1 | - | TGCGCCAGCAGCCAAGGGGGACAGGGGAACACTGAAGCTTTCTTT | CASSQGGQGNTEAFF
TRBJ1-2 | - | TRBV18 | - | TGTGCCAGCTCACAACAGGGAAGGGCTAACTATGGCTACACCTTC | CASSQQGRANYGYTF
TRBJ1-3 | TRBD1 | TRBV5-5 | - | TGTGCCAGCGGGGACAGGGGAAGCTCTGGAAACACCATATATTTT | CASGDRGSSGNTIYF
TRBJ2-5 | - | TRBV6-2/TRBV6-3 | - | TGTGCCAGCAGTTGGGAGACAGGCGAGACCCAGTACTTC | CASSWETGETQYF
TRBJ1-2 | - | TRBV5-8 | - | TGTGCCAGCAGTCACTACGACAGGCGAGACTACTATGGCTACACCTTC | CASSHYDRRDYYGYTF
TRBJ2-7 | TRBD2 | TRBV6-4 | - | TGTGCCAGCAGTGACTCGGGACTAGCGGGGGCCTACGAGCAGTACTTC | CASSDSGLAGAYEQYF
TRBJ1-2 | - | TRBV24-1 | few | TGTGCCACCAGTGACCGAGCTAACTATGGCTACACCTTC | CATSDRANYGYTF
TRBJ1-2 | - | TRBV19 | - | TGTGCCAGTAGTATAGTGAGCGCCCTTGGCGGCTATGGCTACACCTTC | CASSIVSALGGYGYTF
TRBJ2-3 | - | TRBV7-2 | - | TGTGCCAGCAGCTTTCGGGAGAAAGATACGCAGTATTTT | CASSFREKDTQYF
TRBJ2-7 | TRBD2 | TRBV15 | - | TGTGCCACCAGTGACGGGGGGGCCCTCTACGAGCAGTACTTC | CATSDGGALYEQYF
TRBJ1-3 | TRBD1 | TRBV28 | - | TGTGCCAGCAACCCTCAGGGGGCCGGAAACACCATATATTTT | CASNPQGAGNTIYF
TRBJ1-1 | TRBD1 | TRBV15 | - | TGTGCCACCAGCAGAGAGAGTAAGACAGGGGAAAGAGAAGCTTTCTTT | CATSRESKTGEREAFF
TRBJ1-1 | - | TRBV2 | - | TGTGCCAGCAGTGAAGCGCACTTTACTGAAGCTTTCTTT | CASSEAHFTEAFF
TRBJ1-2 | - | TRBV10-3 | - | TGTGCCATCAGTGAGCTTAGGGGAAGAAGTGGCTACACCTTC | CAISELRGRSGYTF
TRBJ2-1 | - | TRBV19 | - | TGTGCCAGTAGTTCCTCAACACTTGGGAGCAATGAGCAGTTCTTC | CASSSSTLGSNEQFF
TRBJ1-5 | - | TRBV19 | few | TGTGCCAGTAGTACCCTGACAGAGTCTTATCAGCCCCAGCATTTT | CASSTLTESYQPQHF
TRBJ1-6 | - | TRBV5-4 | - | TGTGCCAGCAGCTTGCTGGGCATTAATTCACCCCTCCACTTT | CASSLLGINSPLHF
TRBJ2-1 | TRBD2 | TRBV2 | - | TGTGCCAGCAATCCCGGGAGGGTCGAGCAGTTCTTC | CASNPGRVEQFF
TRBJ2-6 | - | TRBV6-6 | - | TGTGCCAGCAGTTCCCAGAGGTCTGGGGCCAACGTCCTGACTTTC | CASSSQRSGANVLTF
TRBJ1-2 | TRBD1 | TRBV4-3 | - | TGCGCCAGCAGCCAAGATTTGGGACAGGGGGGTGGCTACACCTTC | CASSQDLGQGGGYTF
TRBJ2-5 | TRBD2 | TRBV15 | - | TGTGCCACCAGATGGGGGGGACAAGAGACCCAGTACTTC | CATRWGGQETQYF
TRBJ2-2 | TRBD2 | TRBV11-3 | - | TGTGCCAGCAGCATAGCGGGGGGGCCTTTCACCGGGGAGCTGTTTTTT | CASSIAGGPFTGELFF
TRBJ1-2 | - | TRBV24-1 | - | TGTGCCACCAGTGATCCTACCGCAGGGTTCTATGGCTACACCTTC | CATSDPTAGFYGYTF
TRBJ1-4 | TRBD1 | TRBV2 | - | TGTGCCAGCAGTGAAGCCAACAGGGGCGAAAAACTGTTTTTT | CASSEANRGEKLFF
TRBJ1-2 | - | TRBV30 | - | TGTGCCTACGCCCCGCGGCGAGCTAACTATGGCTACACCTTC | CAYAPRRANYGYTF
TRBJ2-1 | - | TRBV4-1 | - | TGCGCCAGCAGCCAAGATCGGGGCAGGGGCTTGGATGAGCAGTTCTTC | CASSQDRGRGLDEQFF
TRBJ1-2 | TRBD1 | TRBV2 | - | TGTGCCAGCAGTGGGGACAGGGATAATGGCTACACCTTC | CASSGDRDNGYTF
TRBJ1-1 | - | TRBV6-5 | - | TGTGCCAGCAGTTACTCGACTAACATGAACACTGAAGCTTTCTTT | CASSYSTNMNTEAFF
TRBJ1-2 | TRBD1 | TRBV5-6 | - | TGTGCCAGCAGCTTGAGGGACAGAACTCGAGGCTACACCTTC | CASSLRDRTRGYTF
TRBJ1-5 | TRBD1 | TRBV7-2 | - | TGTGCCAGCAGCTTATCCCCCGGGACAGGCTTCAATTATCAGCCCCAGCATTTT | CASSLSPGTGFNYQPQHF
TRBJ2-5 | TRBD1 | TRBV19 | - | TGTGCCAGTAGCCCCGGGACAGGGCCGCAAGAGACCCAGTACTTC | CASSPGTGPQETQYF
TRBJ2-2 | - | TRBV24-1 | - | TGTGCCACCAGCGGGATGAACACCGGGGAGCTGTTTTTT | CATSGMNTGELFF
TRBJ2-1 | - | TRBV6-2/TRBV6-3 | - | TGTGCCAGCAGCCCCCCGACAGCGTCCTCCTACAATGAGCAGTTCTTC | CASSPPTASSYNEQFF
TRBJ2-3 | - | TRBV28 | - | TGTGCCAGCAAAAGTACTAGCTCTAGCACAGATACGCAGTATTTT | CASKSTSSSTDTQYF
TRBJ1-2 | TRBD1 | TRBV7-9 | - | TGTGCCAGCAGCGTACAAAACAGGGGGCTCGACTATGGCTACACCTTC | CASSVQNRGLDYGYTF
TRBJ1-6 | TRBD1 | TRBV6-1 | - | TGTGCCAGCAGACAGGGGGTTTCCTATAATTCACCCCTCCACTTT | CASRQGVSYNSPLHF
TRBJ2-6 | - | TRBV5-1 | - | TGCGCCAGCAGCCCTATTGGCTCTGGGGCCAACGTCCTGACTTTC | CASSPIGSGANVLTF